A selection of T cell receptor beta chains follows, all from one sample in a study of OX40 agonist ivuxolimab in advanced cancers. Sequenced by immunoSEQ multiplex PCR; TCRdb stores in-frame clones only, minus some. The sample has about 44,000 clones; about 80% are singletons. The starting material was CD4+ or CD8+ T cells sorted from blood, obtained in a trial of the OX40 agonist ivuxolimab. These receptors were collected from an adult with an advanced solid tumor such as melanoma, head and neck, liver or kidney cancer. The CDR3 runs from the conserved cysteine through the conserved F or W. The order of the fields is V gene, J gene, D gene, clone size, CDR3 DNA, CDR3 protein. The D gene is left open where the match is weak. Only part of the rows carry a size: once, few, many, or a class if the clone is expanded.

V gene: TRBV7-3
J gene: TRBJ1-1
D gene: TRBD1
clone size: NA
CDR3 DNA: TGTGCCAGCACCCAAGGGGGCTGGATGAACACTGAAGCTTTCTTT
CDR3 protein: CASTQGGWMNTEAFF

V gene: TRBV28
J gene: TRBJ1-5
D gene: NA
clone size: NA
CDR3 DNA: TGTGCCAGCAGTTTCCGTGACCGGGTCAATCAGCCCCAGCATTTT
CDR3 protein: CASSFRDRVNQPQHF

V gene: TRBV18
J gene: TRBJ2-2
D gene: TRBD2
clone size: NA
CDR3 DNA: TGTGCCAGCTCAGGTTTAGCGGGAGCCGACACCGGGGAGCTGTTTTTT
CDR3 protein: CASSGLAGADTGELFF

V gene: TRBV29-1
J gene: TRBJ1-2
D gene: NA
clone size: NA
CDR3 DNA: TGCAGCGCTATAGACAGCTATGGCTACACCTTC
CDR3 protein: CSAIDSYGYTF

V gene: TRBV27
J gene: TRBJ1-5
D gene: NA
clone size: NA
CDR3 DNA: TGTGCCAGCAGTCTCCTCGGATATAGCAATCAGCCCCAGCATTTT
CDR3 protein: CASSLLGYSNQPQHF

V gene: TRBV7-9
J gene: TRBJ1-2
D gene: NA
clone size: few
CDR3 DNA: TGTGCCAGCGGCCAGGCATATGGCTACACCTTC
CDR3 protein: CASGQAYGYTF

V gene: TRBV6-5
J gene: TRBJ2-7
D gene: TRBD2
clone size: NA
CDR3 DNA: TGTGCCAGCAGGCAGCGGGAGGGGGGGTTTGAGTACTTC
CDR3 protein: CASRQREGGFEYF

V gene: TRBV15
J gene: TRBJ2-3
D gene: TRBD2
clone size: NA
CDR3 DNA: TGTGCCACCAGCAGAGTAGGCGGGAGGATCACAGATACGCAGTATTTT
CDR3 protein: CATSRVGGRITDTQYF

V gene: TRBV10-2
J gene: TRBJ2-7
D gene: TRBD1
clone size: NA
CDR3 DNA: TGCGCCAGCAGTGGTCGGACAGGGTTGGCCTACGAGCAGTACTTC
CDR3 protein: CASSGRTGLAYEQYF

V gene: TRBV7-9
J gene: TRBJ1-1
D gene: NA
clone size: few
CDR3 DNA: TGTGCCAGCAGCTCTCTAGGGAGCACTATTAACACTGAAGCTTTCTTT
CDR3 protein: CASSSLGSTINTEAFF

V gene: TRBV4-2
J gene: TRBJ2-3
D gene: NA
clone size: NA
CDR3 DNA: TGTGCCAGCAGCCAAGACCCGGGAGAGTTGGATACGCAGTATTTT
CDR3 protein: CASSQDPGELDTQYF

V gene: TRBV9
J gene: TRBJ1-1
D gene: NA
clone size: NA
CDR3 DNA: TGTGCCAGCAGGGGTTTGGGAAGGGACACTGAAGCTTTCTTT
CDR3 protein: CASRGLGRDTEAFF

V gene: TRBV4-1
J gene: TRBJ2-6
D gene: NA
clone size: NA
CDR3 DNA: TGCGCCAGCAGCCAAGACAACTCTGGGGCCAACGTCCTGACTTTC
CDR3 protein: CASSQDNSGANVLTF

V gene: TRBV21-1
J gene: TRBJ2-5
D gene: NA
clone size: NA
CDR3 DNA: TGTGCCAGCACCATAGGACAGCGGATTCAGGAGACCCAGTACTTC
CDR3 protein: CASTIGQRIQETQYF

V gene: TRBV6-5
J gene: TRBJ2-7
D gene: TRBD2
clone size: NA
CDR3 DNA: TGTGCCAGCAAACTAGCGGGAGGGCTTTACTACGAGCAGTACTTC
CDR3 protein: CASKLAGGLYYEQYF

V gene: TRBV11-2
J gene: TRBJ2-3
D gene: NA
clone size: NA
CDR3 DNA: TGTGCCAGCAGCTTCGGGCTTCGCACAGATACGCAGTATTTT
CDR3 protein: CASSFGLRTDTQYF

V gene: TRBV7-2
J gene: TRBJ2-5
D gene: TRBD1
clone size: once
CDR3 DNA: TGTGCCAGCAGCTTAGCCCATACAGGGGGCTGGGGAGAGACCCAGTACTTC
CDR3 protein: CASSLAHTGGWGETQYF

V gene: TRBV9
J gene: TRBJ2-1
D gene: NA
clone size: NA
CDR3 DNA: TGTGCCAGCAGCGTAGCTTCGGGAGCCGCCTACAATGAGCAGTTCTTC
CDR3 protein: CASSVASGAAYNEQFF

V gene: TRBV6-5
J gene: TRBJ2-1
D gene: TRBD1
clone size: NA
CDR3 DNA: TGTGCCAGCAGTTACTCGGGACAGTTAAATGAGCAGTTCTTC
CDR3 protein: CASSYSGQLNEQFF

V gene: TRBV9
J gene: TRBJ2-5
D gene: NA
clone size: NA
CDR3 DNA: TGTGCTAGCAGCGTAGATGGAGAGACCCAGTACTTC
CDR3 protein: CASSVDGETQYF

V gene: TRBV19
J gene: TRBJ2-1
D gene: TRBD2
clone size: NA
CDR3 DNA: TGTGCCAGTAAACTAGCGGGAGCCGTGGGTACCGATGAGCAGTTCTTC
CDR3 protein: CASKLAGAVGTDEQFF

V gene: TRBV5-1
J gene: TRBJ1-2
D gene: NA
clone size: NA
CDR3 DNA: TGCGCCAGCAGCTTGGACACCGGGGGCGGTGGCTACACCTTC
CDR3 protein: CASSLDTGGGGYTF

V gene: TRBV19
J gene: TRBJ2-2
D gene: NA
clone size: few
CDR3 DNA: TGTGCCAGTAGTATAGGTAGCGGAGTCACCGGGGAGCTGTTTTTT
CDR3 protein: CASSIGSGVTGELFF